This T cell receptor beta chain is from a study of Ad26.COV2.S vaccination and SARS-CoV-2 variants. Findings and limits, study-wide: The authors reported substantial breadth in spike-specific CD8+ and CD4+ T cell responses after vaccination.

Germline-derived CDR1 and CDR2 are LGHDT and YNNKEL (reference sequence). The CDR3 spans 16 residues. The ends lost 5 bases at V and 0 bases at J; junction bases unmatched: 5. For this clone: What it recognizes is unknown.

Documented treatment: approximately 18 received Ad26.COV2.S at low or high dose, single or two shots; several received placebo; per-sample allocation not given. Sampling took place 63 days after the first vaccine or placebo injection. Sequencing used immunoSEQ multiplex PCR; TCRdb keeps in-frame clones, though not all of them. Among under 550,000 clones, approximately 87% were seen once, and the ten largest hold roughly 4%. The TCR sequence derives from a person aged 18-60 years who received the Ad26.COV2.S COVID-19 vaccine or a placebo. Sequencing was performed on peripheral blood, taken in a trial of Ad26.COV2.S vaccine versus placebo. The chain couples TRBV3-1 (or the pseudogene TRBV3-2) to TRBJ2-2; 8 bases match TRBD1. The CDR3 DNA reads TGTGCCAGCAGCACGGACAGGGCCCCGAACACCGGGGAGCTGTTTTTT. As protein: CASSTDRAPNTGELFF.